This T cell receptor beta chain was recorded in a study of early T cells in non-severe SARS-CoV-2 infection. Study-level background: Sequencing targeted bulk RNA from unsorted whole blood, leaving chains unpaired. Overall study findings and caveats: Sequences matched to VDJdb favored anti-spike CD8 responses, while private and CD4 specificities were missed.

TCRdb reanalysed the 5' RACE reads using MiXCR and keeps one entry per CDR3 protein. Here the sample spans about 64,000 distinct CDR3 sequences, around 4.6% being singletons. Trimming removed 6 bases from V and 3 bases from J, with 12 bases in between. Germline values: CDR1 SQVTM, CDR2 ANQGSEA. The CDR3 is made up of 12 amino acids. This clonotype was counted ten times or more. The antigen is undetermined. The clonotype originates from an adult who was a healthcare worker with PCR-confirmed SARS-CoV-2 infection or an uninfected control (not recorded which). Sequenced: whole blood. This chain uses TRBV29-1 with TRBJ2-7; the D gene is possibly TRBD2 (6 bases). In DNA, the CDR3 is TGCAGCGTAGGAGGGGACCGCTACGAGCAGTACTTC. Its translation is CSVGGDRYEQYF.